Each of the 15 T cell receptor beta chains below was sequenced from the same sample in a study of blood T cell repertoires in COVID-19. Using immunoSEQ multiplex PCR, the repertoire was profiled, and TCRdb retains in-frame clones only, with some absent. The sample lists about 190,000 clones; around 83% were seen once. The sample comprised PBMCs or T cells enriched from blood (not recorded which). These receptors were obtained from a woman aged 30 to 39 who had been exposed to COVID-19.

This clone showed up just once. The chain employs TRBV6-5 and TRBJ2-7; tentative D call: TRBD1 (5 bases). Trimming stripped 4 bases from V and 2 bases from J, with 9 bases between. Germline CDR1 is MNHEY and CDR2 is SVGAGI. This CDR3 comprises 13 residues. The DNA of the CDR3 is TGTGCCAGCAGTTTAAGACAGACCTACGAGCAGTACTTC. Protein product: CASSLRQTYEQYF.

The chain couples TRBV11-3 to TRBJ2-6, with 10 positions matching TRBD1. The trim removed 5 bases at V and 4 bases at J, leaving 11 bases unmatched. CDR1 is SGHNT and CDR2 is YENEEA in the germline V gene. The CDR3 loop spans 18 amino acids. CDR3: CASSLRTGGGPGANVLTF. The CDR3 bases are TGTGCCAGCAGCCTGCGGACAGGGGGAGGTCCGGGGGCCAACGTCCTGACTTTC.

This clone was detected only a few times. The J gene is TRBJ2-2, the V gene TRBV9; 8 bases fit TRBD2. J gave up 2 bases and V 0 bases, and 15 bases lay outside the gene matches. The CDR3 totals 20 residues. CDR1 is SGDLS, CDR2 YYNGEE, per germline. The CDR3 here is CASSVANRTSPDRNTGELFF. DNA for the CDR3: TGTGCCAGCAGCGTAGCCAACAGGACTAGCCCCGATCGTAACACCGGGGAGCTGTTTTTT.

This CDR3 is CASSLVGGVQGGEAFF. In nucleotides, the CDR3 is TGTGCCAGCAGCTTAGTAGGCGGGGTCCAAGGCGGTGAAGCTTTCTTT. This chain links TRBV7-9 with TRBJ1-1, with D unresolved. Germline CDR1 and CDR2: SEHNR and FQNEAQ (reference sequence). This CDR3 region has 16 residues. V lost 1 base and J lost 7, with 19 bases in between.

This chain uses TRBV6-1 with TRBJ1-2; perhaps TRBD1 as D (6 bases). Trimming pared 4 bases from V and 4 bases from J, leaving 22 bases between. The CDR3 spans 17 residues. Germline V gene sequence: CDR1 MNHNS, CDR2 SASEGT. The CDR3 region has the DNA TGTGCCAGCAGTGTTTCCCCGGGACAAATTATCGGCTATGGCTACACCTTC. Protein sequence: CASSVSPGQIIGYGYTF.

V gene TRBV12-1 combines with J gene TRBJ1-1; TRBD1 is the table's D call and was not checked against the DNA. TRBV12-1 corresponds to a pseudogene. The CDR3 is 20 residues long. As DNA, the CDR3 is TGTGCCAGCAGCTTCCATATACCCGGGACAAGGAGTCTTGCGAACACTGAAGCTTTCTTT. Translation gives CASSFHIPGTRSLANTEAFF.

The table lists this clone with a count of one. V and J are TRBV19 and TRBJ2-7; 11 nucleotides line up with TRBD1. CDR1 and CDR2 (germline): LNHDA, SQIVND (reference sequence). V trimming: 8 bases; J trimming: 3 bases; junction bases outside the gene matches: 6. The length of the CDR3 is 14 residues. The CDR3 protein is CASSGQGAGYEQYF. CDR3 DNA sequence: TGTGCCAGTTCCGGACAGGGGGCTGGCTACGAGCAGTACTTC.

This sequence joins TRBV7-9 and TRBJ1-1; D may be TRBD1 (5 bases). The CDR3 has 15 amino acids. CDR1 and CDR2 (germline): SEHNR, FQNEAQ (reference sequence). The V gene lost 5 bases and the J gene lost 0 bases, with 13 bases spanning the gap. CDR3 nucleotides: TGTGCCAGCAGCCCCTCCCTGACAGTGAACACTGAAGCTTTCTTT. The encoded protein is CASSPSLTVNTEAFF.

The chain is built from TRBV5-1 and TRBJ1-5; no definite D call. Germline V gene sequence: CDR1 SGHRS, CDR2 YFSETQ. This CDR3 is built from 14 residues. Trimming took off 0 bases at V and 7 bases at J, with 11 bases between the two ends. The CDR3 protein is CASSLDRENQPQHF. The CDR3 DNA reads TGCGCCAGCAGCTTGGATAGGGAGAACCAGCCCCAGCATTTT.

The chain links TRBV5-1 to TRBJ2-5; 10 bases map to TRBD2. Per the germline V gene, CDR1 is SGHRS and CDR2 is YFSETQ. The CDR3 has 15 amino acids. V lost 3 bases to trimming and J lost 2 bases; unmatched junction nucleotides: 4. DNA for the CDR3: TGCGCCAGCAGCTGGACTAGCGGTACTCAAGAGACCCAGTACTTC. Translating gives CASSWTSGTQETQYF.

The chain is built from TRBV30 and TRBJ2-7; D remains ambiguous. V shed 0 bases and J shed 0 bases, with 12 bases lying between them. The germline gives CDR1 GTSNPN, CDR2 SVGIG (reference sequence). The CDR3 length is 15 residues. The CDR3 DNA sequence: TGTGCCTGGAGTGTCGCCGATGTGAGCTCCTACGAGCAGTACTTC. Encoded protein: CAWSVADVSSYEQYF.

J is TRBJ2-3 and V is TRBV7-8; perhaps TRBD1 as D (6 bases). The germline V gene has CDR1 SGHVS and CDR2 FQNEAQ. The V gene lost 8 bases and the J gene lost 0 bases, with 15 bases spanning the gap. CDR3 size: 15 residues. CDR3 coding DNA: TGTGCCAGCTTCAACGGTAGGGGGAGCACAGATACGCAGTATTTT. As protein: CASFNGRGSTDTQYF.

The rearrangement joins TRBV15 to TRBJ2-3, with D tentatively TRBD2 (7 bases). The CDR3 contains 15 residues. From germline, CDR1 is LNHNV and CDR2 YYDKDF (reference sequence). Trimming took off 8 bases at V and 2 bases at J, with 17 bases between the two ends. The CDR3 DNA follows: TGTGCCACCTCCGAAGGGGGGGGTGACACAGATACGCAGTATTTT. Protein product: CATSEGGGDTDTQYF.

The rearrangement uses TRBV27 and TRBJ1-6; D remains ambiguous. In germline, CDR1 is MNHEY, CDR2 SMNVEV (reference sequence). With 7 bases removed from V and 0 bases from J, the gap between germline ends came to 16 bases. This CDR3 has 17 amino acids. CDR3 in DNA: TGTGCCAGCACCCCAAGGCGAGGTAGCTCCTATAATTCACCCCTCCACTTT. It specifies CASTPRRGSSYNSPLHF.

CDR3 in amino acids: CASSSRTSYNEQFF. CDR3 DNA: TGTGCCAGCAGCTCACGGACTAGCTACAATGAGCAGTTCTTC. The J gene is TRBJ2-1, the V gene TRBV7-2; 7 bases match TRBD2. V lost 4 bases and J lost 3; bases outside the gene matches: 3. CDR3 size: 14 residues. In germline, CDR1 is SGHTA, CDR2 FQGNSA. Looking up the rest from reference TRBV7-2 and TRBJ2-1 gives the full variable domain: GAGVSQSPSNKVTEKGKDVELRCDPISGHTALYWYRQSLGQGLEFLIYFQGNSAPDKSGLPSDRFSAERTGGSVSTLTIQRTQQEDSAVYLCASSSRTSYNEQFFGPGTRLTVL.